The 24 T cell receptor beta chains below come from one sample, sequenced in a study of graft-versus-host responses after intestinal transplantation. These receptors lack a known antigen. Libraries were prepared by immunoSEQ multiplex PCR; TCRdb keeps only in-frame clonotypes and omits some of them. The sample includes fewer than 120,000 clones, around 95% of them seen just once. The source was unstimulated CD8+ T cells sorted from spleen or lymph node cells, collected before intestinal transplant. Receptors originate from a human donor who received an intestinal transplant.

This clone was recorded once. The chain links TRBV4-1 to TRBJ2-7, with a possible D match to TRBD2 (6 bases). The V gene lost 3 bases and the J gene lost 3 bases, with 15 bases spanning the gap. CDR3 length: 15 residues. Germline V CDR1 and CDR2: MGHRA, YSYEKL. CDR3 nucleotides: TGCGCCAGCAGCCACAAGGCCGTCGGGGGCTACGAGCAGTACTTC. Protein sequence: CASSHKAVGGYEQYF.

V and J are TRBV4-2 and TRBJ2-1; 8 nucleotides line up with TRBD2. CDR1 and CDR2 from the germline V gene are LGHNA and YNFKEQ. The CDR3 has 11 amino acids. Losses at the gene ends were 3 bases for V and 15 bases for J; bases not matched to a gene: 4. The CDR3 loop reads CASSQGLGAFF. In DNA, the CDR3 is TGTGCCAGCAGCCAGGGACTAGGGGCGTTCTTC.

This clone was counted a single time. The chain uses TRBV10-3 and TRBJ2-7, with 9 nucleotides matching TRBD1. CDR1 is ENHRY and CDR2 is SYGVKD in the germline V gene. This CDR3 contains 15 residues. V lost 4 bases, J lost 5 bases, and 9 bases stayed unmatched. CDR3 loop: CAISVRGTGPDEQYF. The CDR3 DNA reads TGTGCCATCAGTGTTAGGGGGACAGGGCCAGACGAGCAGTACTTC.

V and J are TRBV19 and TRBJ2-3, with D tentatively TRBD1 or TRBD2 (5 bases each). Germline V gives CDR1 LNHDA, CDR2 SQIVND (reference sequence). CDR3 size: 15 residues. V was shortened by 3 bases and J by 1 base, with 11 bases between the two germline ends. DNA of the CDR3: TGTGCCAGTAGTATCGGGGCCAGCGGCACAGATACGCAGTATTTT. Translating it yields CASSIGASGTDTQYF. The variable domain in full, with the rest retrieved from reference TRBV19 and TRBJ2-3, is DGGITQSPKYLFRKEGQNVTLSCEQNLNHDAMYWYRQDPGQGLRLIYYSQIVNDFQKGDIAEGYSVSREKKESFPLTVTSAQKNPTAFYLCASSIGASGTDTQYFGPGTRLTVL.

The J gene is TRBJ1-2, the V gene TRBV5-1, with D perhaps matching TRBD1 (6 bases). Germline CDR1 SGHRS, CDR2 YFSETQ. The ends were cut back, 0 bases at V and 5 bases at J, with 17 bases in the middle. CDR3 length equals 16 residues. CDR3 protein: CASSLVLNRDIYGYTF. For the CDR3, the DNA is TGCGCCAGCAGCTTGGTCTTGAACAGGGATATTTATGGCTACACCTTC. Using reference TRBV5-1 and TRBJ1-2 for the parts outside the CDR3, the full variable domain is KAGVTQTPRYLIKTRGQQVTLSCSPISGHRSVSWYQQTPGQGLQFLFEYFSETQRNKGNFPGRFSGRQFSNSRSEMNVSTLELGDSALYLCASSLVLNRDIYGYTFGSGTRLTVV.

The chain links TRBV27 to TRBJ2-3, with TRBD2 identical over 10 bases. The germline V gene has CDR1 MNHEY and CDR2 SMNVEV (reference sequence). This CDR3 contains 19 residues. Germline trimming cut 2 bases from V and 1 base from J; bases unmatched to any gene: 12. The CDR3 region has the DNA TGTGCCAGCAGTTTAGGGCCCCCGGGACTAGCGTCTCGCACAGATACGCAGTATTTT. Translated, it gives CASSLGPPGLASRTDTQYF.

The chain joins TRBV28 to TRBJ1-1; D unclear. The V gene's germline CDR1 is MDHEN and CDR2 SYDVKM. The ends were cut back, 3 bases at V and 0 bases at J, with 8 bases in the middle. This CDR3 region has 14 residues. CDR3 sequence: CASSLAGVNTEAFF. CDR3 in DNA: TGTGCCAGCAGTTTGGCCGGGGTGAACACTGAAGCTTTCTTT.

The CDR3 spells CASSQSSENIQYF. In DNA, the CDR3 is TGCGCCAGCAGCCAGTCCTCGGAAAACATTCAGTACTTC. This chain links TRBV4-1 with TRBJ2-4; no clear D. The V end lost 3 bases, the J end lost 5 bases, and 8 bases lay between the germline ends. CDR1 MGHRA and CDR2 YSYEKL come from the germline V gene. This CDR3 is built from 13 residues.

The chain links TRBV5-1 to TRBJ2-1; 7 bases fit TRBD2. The V gene's germline CDR1 is SGHRS and CDR2 YFSETQ. There are 15 residues in the CDR3. Unmatched junction bases numbered 9, after V lost 4 bases and J lost 5 bases. The CDR3 DNA sequence: TGCGCCAGCAGCCAATGGGGGGGTGTCAACAATGAGCAGTTCTTC. It codes for CASSQWGGVNNEQFF.

The CDR3 nucleotides are TGCGCCAGCAGCCAAGGTTCAGCGAGCAATCAGCCCCAGCATTTT. Translated: CASSQGSASNQPQHF. The V and J genes are TRBV4-1 and TRBJ1-5, with D uncertain. V lost 1 base and J 1 base, leaving 8 bases between the germline ends. The CDR3 extends over 15 amino acids. CDR1 is MGHRA and CDR2 is YSYEKL in the germline V gene.

V and J are TRBV7-6 and TRBJ2-1, with TRBD2 matching 7 bases. This CDR3 has 15 residues. J gave up 0 bases and V 5 bases, and 4 bases lay outside the gene matches. Germline-derived CDR1 and CDR2 are SGHVS and FNYEAQ. The CDR3 bases are TGTGCCAGCAGCCCCGGGAGGAGCTCCTACAATGAGCAGTTCTTC. Protein sequence: CASSPGRSSYNEQFF.

The chain is built from TRBV7-9 and TRBJ2-7, with D perhaps TRBD2 (5 bases). The CDR3 runs 15 residues. Germline V gene lookup returns CDR1 SEHNR and CDR2 FQNEAQ (reference sequence). Trimming pared 2 bases from V and 1 base from J, leaving 12 bases between. The CDR3 region has the DNA TGTGCCAGCAGCTTAAGCGGCAGCTCTTCCTACGAGCAGTACTTC. Protein: CASSLSGSSSYEQYF.

The rearrangement joins TRBV10-2 to TRBJ2-3, with D possibly called TRBD1 or TRBD2 (5 bases each). Germline loops: CDR1 WSHSY, CDR2 SAAADI. V was cut by 0 bases and J by 6 bases, with 19 bases left in between. This CDR3 has 17 amino acids. The DNA for the CDR3 is TGCGCCAGCAGTGAGTCGACTCCCCGGTTGGGGACCGATACGCAGTATTTT. It specifies CASSESTPRLGTDTQYF.

The chain combines TRBV27 with TRBJ2-7, with 9 bases matching TRBD1. Germline V lookup: CDR1 MNHEY, CDR2 SMNVEV (reference sequence). J lost 4 bases, V lost 6 bases, and 10 bases had no gene match. This CDR3 comprises 15 residues. CDR3 sequence: CASSDPGTGRYEQYF. The CDR3 nucleotides read TGTGCCAGCAGCGACCCAGGGACAGGGAGATACGAGCAGTACTTC.

This sequence joins TRBV29-1 and TRBJ2-5, with D uncertain. Germline V CDR1 and CDR2: SQVTM, ANQGSEA. The CDR3 consists of 10 residues. CDR3 amino acids: CRGNWETQYF. The CDR3 region has the DNA TGCAGAGGAAATTGGGAGACCCAGTACTTC.

This chain uses TRBV7-3 with TRBJ2-2; TRBD1 matches 7 bases. The CDR3 runs 17 residues. Germline V gene lookup returns CDR1 SGHTA and CDR2 FQGTGA. The J segment lost 3 bases and the V segment lost 2 bases, leaving 9 bases of the junction unmatched. The chain's CDR3 is CASSLGYYGQDTGELFF. DNA for the CDR3: TGTGCCAGCAGCTTAGGGTACTATGGACAGGACACCGGGGAGCTGTTTTTT.

This clone was observed once. CDR3 DNA sequence: TGTGCCAGTAGTATGGTTATAGGGGGAGAGACAATGCATGGCTACACCTTC. Translating gives CASSMVIGGETMHGYTF. This chain joins TRBV19 and TRBJ1-2; a weak D match, TRBD1 (6 bases). Germline CDR1 LNHDA, CDR2 SQIVND (reference sequence). Trimming left V 3 bases short and J 6 bases short, with 23 bases between. The CDR3 contains 17 residues.

A remark on this clone: Different DNA sequences within this sample yield the same CDR3. The CDR3 reads CASSLRGLSSYEQYF. CDR3 DNA: TGTGCCAGCAGTTTGCGGGGGCTAAGCTCCTACGAGCAGTACTTC. The rearrangement joins TRBV28 to TRBJ2-7, with D maybe TRBD2 (7 bases). This CDR3 has 15 amino acids. V lost 3 bases, J lost 0 bases, and 12 bases lay in between. Looked up from germline, CDR1 is MDHEN and CDR2 is SYDVKM.

This clone has just one count. The V gene is TRBV4-2, the J gene TRBJ2-1; D gene ambiguous. The CDR3 covers 14 residues. CDR1 and CDR2 from the germline V gene are LGHNA and YNFKEQ. The V end lost 1 base, the J end lost 8 bases, and 12 bases lay between the germline ends. The DNA for the CDR3 is TGTGCCAGCAGCCAAGTCTTACGGTCCGATGAGCAGTTCTTC. Protein: CASSQVLRSDEQFF.

The chain recombines TRBV14 with TRBJ2-1; weak D call: TRBD1 (6 bases). V lost 1 base and J 4 bases, leaving 14 bases between the germline ends. The CDR3 is 16 amino acids. Germline-derived CDR1 and CDR2 are SGHDN and FVKESK. The CDR3 is CASSQAGAPVYNEQFF. For the CDR3, the DNA is TGTGCCAGCAGCCAAGCAGGGGCCCCAGTGTACAATGAGCAGTTCTTC.

The chain has TRBV16 and TRBJ1-2, with D perhaps TRBD1 (6 bases). The germline V and J ends were trimmed by 2 bases and 2 bases, with 12 bases remaining between them. The CDR3 runs to 15 residues. Germline V gene data show CDR1 as KGHSY and CDR2 as FQNENV. For the CDR3, the DNA is TGTGCCAGCAGCCAAAATTCTCAGGGGAACTATGGCTACACCTTC. Translated: CASSQNSQGNYGYTF.

V usage is TRBV28 and J usage is TRBJ2-7; 10 positions match TRBD1. The trim removed 6 bases at V and 3 bases at J, leaving 8 bases unmatched. Germline CDR1 MDHEN, CDR2 SYDVKM. The CDR3 spans 15 residues. The CDR3 loop is CASSLAGDRGYEQYF. CDR3 coding DNA: TGTGCCAGCAGCCTCGCGGGGGACAGGGGCTACGAGCAGTACTTC.

The J gene is TRBJ1-1, the V gene TRBV19; no clear D gene. The germline V gene has CDR1 LNHDA and CDR2 SQIVND (reference sequence). V was cut by 7 bases and J by 4 bases, with 10 bases left in between. This CDR3 is built from 12 residues. The CDR3 DNA is TGTGCCAGTAATCTTGGAGCCACTGAAGCTTTCTTT. Amino acids: CASNLGATEAFF.

The CDR3 sequence is CASTWTSTEQYF. The CDR3 coding sequence is TGCGCCAGCACTTGGACTAGTACCGAGCAGTACTTC. The chain combines TRBV10-2 with TRBJ2-7; 7 bases align to TRBD2. Germline CDR1 reads WSHSY; CDR2 reads SAAADI. The trim removed 7 bases at V and 6 bases at J, leaving 6 bases unmatched. The CDR3 contains 12 residues.